This TCR beta chain was retrieved from a study of CD8 T cells in Susac syndrome. The CDR3 is made up of 15 amino acids. Germline lookup yields CDR1 SGHNT and CDR2 YYREEE (reference sequence). Trimming cost V 4 bases and J 6 bases, with 20 bases left between them. High-throughput TCR beta sequencing covered peripheral CD8+ and CD4+ T cells. An amount of RNA that ranged from about 0.45 to 1 ug was reverse transcribed with random hexamers. In TCRdb, the immunoSEQ multiplex PCR reads were re-called with MiXCR into one record per CDR3 protein. There are about 180,000 distinct CDR3 sequences in the sample; about 94% occur only once, and around 0.095% lies in the top ten.

The sequencing input was CD4+ T cells from PBMCs. The clonotype was recovered from a human donor with Susac syndrome. This sequence joins TRBV5-4 and TRBJ2-7; D may be TRBD1 (5 bases). The CDR3 region has the DNA TGTGCCAGCAGCCCGGTAGGGGTTTCAGTCTCCGAGCAGTACTTC. Translating it yields CASSPVGVSVSEQYF.